These 11 T cell receptor beta chains were sequenced from one sample in a study of blood T cell repertoires in COVID-19. The assay was immunoSEQ multiplex PCR, and TCRdb's table has in-frame clones only and misses some. Among under 50,000 clones, about three quarters were seen once, and the ten largest hold less than 20%. Input material: peripheral blood. These receptors were collected from a human donor with active or convalescent COVID-19. The donor label of this sample is uncertain.

This clone was detected only once. The CDR3 bases are TGTGCCTGGATCCAGACAGCTGAAGCTTTCTTT. Translated, it gives CAWIQTAEAFF. The V and J genes are TRBV30 and TRBJ1-1; D is perhaps TRBD1 (5 bases). V lost 4 bases and J lost 6, with 9 bases in between. The length of the CDR3 is 11 residues. Germline V CDR1 and CDR2: GTSNPN, SVGIG (reference sequence).

V usage is TRBV3-1 (or the pseudogene TRBV3-2) and J usage is TRBJ2-2; D ambiguous. Trimming took 2 bases from V and 1 from J, leaving 5 bases between them. The germline V gene has CDR1 LGHDT and CDR2 YNNKEL (reference sequence). The CDR3 sequence is 14 residues long. The CDR3: CASSQLRNTGELFF. The CDR3 DNA is TGTGCCAGCAGCCAACTCAGGAACACCGGGGAGCTGTTTTTT.

V usage is TRBV28 and J usage is TRBJ2-5, with 9 bases matching TRBD1. The CDR3 length is 13 residues. Per germline, CDR1 MDHEN and CDR2 SYDVKM. J lost 2 bases, V lost 10 bases, and 5 bases had no gene match. The CDR3 nucleotides are TGTGCCACCCTAGGACAGGGGCAAGAGACCCAGTACTTC. It codes for CATLGQGQETQYF.

The rearrangement uses TRBV5-6 and TRBJ1-6; TRBD1 is a possible D gene (6 bases). Germline-derived CDR1 and CDR2 are SGHDT and YYEEEE. V lost 2 bases to trimming and J lost 7 bases, with 13 bases between them. CDR3 length: 15 amino acids. The CDR3 protein is CASSLGTFGNSPLHF. The DNA of the CDR3 is TGTGCCAGCAGCTTAGGGACATTTGGGAATTCACCCCTCCACTTT.

This clone has just one count. V and J are TRBV30 and TRBJ2-5, with 15 bases that match TRBD2. CDR1 is GTSNPN and CDR2 is SVGIG in the germline V gene (reference sequence). J was trimmed by 3 bases and V by 0 bases; bases with no gene match: 17. This CDR3 contains 21 residues. CDR3 bases: TGTGCCTGGAGTGTTTTCGAGGTCGGGACTAGCGGGAGGCCATGGGAAGAGACCCAGTACTTC. This encodes CAWSVFEVGTSGRPWEETQYF.

V and J are TRBV3-1 (or the pseudogene TRBV3-2) and TRBJ2-1, with 12 bases identical to TRBD2. The trim removed 2 bases at V and 13 bases at J, leaving 18 bases unmatched. Germline CDR1 and CDR2: LGHDT and YNNKEL (reference sequence). The CDR3 is 18 amino acids. The CDR3 DNA follows: TGTGCCAGCAGCCAATATTGGGACCTAGCGGGAGGGCCTCCACCTCAGTTCTTC. It is translated as CASSQYWDLAGGPPPQFF.

The V call is TRBV7-9, the J call TRBJ2-2, with D possibly matching TRBD2 (5 bases). Germline-derived CDR1 and CDR2 are SEHNR and FQNEAQ (reference sequence). V was clipped by 7 bases and J by 1 base, with 16 bases between them. The CDR3 spans 16 residues. As DNA, the CDR3 is TGTGCCAGCACGAAAGACGTCAGCGGGAACACCGGGGAGCTGTTTTTT. Translation: CASTKDVSGNTGELFF.

This clone is a singleton in its sample. The rearrangement links TRBV11-2 to TRBJ1-2; possible D gene TRBD1, 6 bases. Trimming took 4 bases from V and 3 from J, leaving 9 bases between them. CDR1 and CDR2 (germline): SGHAT, FQNNGV. The length of the CDR3 is 13 residues. This chain's CDR3 is CASSSGQDYGYTF. Written as DNA, the CDR3 is TGTGCCAGCAGCTCGGGACAAGACTATGGCTACACCTTC.

In DNA form, the CDR3 reads TGTGCCACCAGTGAGGGGCTAGCGGGAAGCACCGGGGAGCTGTTTTTT. The encoded protein is CATSEGLAGSTGELFF. The chain joins TRBV24-1 to TRBJ2-2; 9 positions match TRBD2. Germline-derived CDR1 and CDR2 are KGHDR and SFDVKD. The CDR3 covers 16 residues. V shed 4 bases, J shed 4 bases, and the junction held 6 bases outside the gene matches.

This clone has more than one count but fewer than ten. CDR3 DNA sequence: TGTGCCAGCAGCCTTGAACTTACGCAGTATTTT. Amino acid sequence: CASSLELTQYF. The rearrangement links TRBV3-1 (or the pseudogene TRBV3-2) to TRBJ2-3; D is uncertain. CDR3 length: 11 residues. V was clipped by 4 bases and J by 8 bases, with 7 bases between them. Per the germline V gene, CDR1 is LGHDT and CDR2 is YNNKEL (reference sequence).

The chain employs TRBV5-1 and TRBJ1-2, with D unresolved. Trimming took 4 bases from V and 4 from J, leaving 11 bases between them. This CDR3 has 13 residues. Germline values: CDR1 SGHRS, CDR2 YFSETQ. The CDR3 loop reads CASSPDNSYGYTF. The CDR3 DNA reads as TGCGCCAGCAGCCCAGACAACAGCTATGGCTACACCTTC.